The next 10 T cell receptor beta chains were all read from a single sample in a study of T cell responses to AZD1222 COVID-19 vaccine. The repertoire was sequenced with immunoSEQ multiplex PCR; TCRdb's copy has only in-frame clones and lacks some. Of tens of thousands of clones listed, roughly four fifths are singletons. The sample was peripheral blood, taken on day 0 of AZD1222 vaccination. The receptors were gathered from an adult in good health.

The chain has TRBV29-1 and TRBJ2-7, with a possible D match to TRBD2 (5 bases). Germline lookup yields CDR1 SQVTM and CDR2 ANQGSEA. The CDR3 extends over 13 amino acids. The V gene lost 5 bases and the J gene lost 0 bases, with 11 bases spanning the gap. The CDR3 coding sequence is TGCAGCGTTCGTTTAGGGAGCTCCTACGAGCAGTACTTC. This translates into CSVRLGSSYEQYF.

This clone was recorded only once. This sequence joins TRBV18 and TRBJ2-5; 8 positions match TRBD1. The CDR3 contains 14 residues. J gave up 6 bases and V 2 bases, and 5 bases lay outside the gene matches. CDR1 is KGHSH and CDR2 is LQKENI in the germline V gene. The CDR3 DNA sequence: TGTGCCAGCTCACCAGCAGGGGGCTCACAGACCCAGTACTTC. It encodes CASSPAGGSQTQYF. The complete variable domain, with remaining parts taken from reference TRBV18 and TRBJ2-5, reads NAGVMQNPRHLVRRRGQEARLRCSPMKGHSHVYWYRQLPEEGLKFMVYLQKENIIDESGMPKERFSAEFPKEGPSILRIQQVVRGDSAAYFCASSPAGGSQTQYFGPGTRLLVL.

The CDR3 coding sequence is TGTGCCAGCAGCTTATGGCAGCCTAACTATGGCTACACCTTC. Translating it yields CASSLWQPNYGYTF. The chain combines TRBV7-2 with TRBJ1-2; D uncertain. Germline lookup yields CDR1 SGHTA and CDR2 FQGNSA. V lost 2 bases and J 0 bases, leaving 7 bases between the germline ends. The CDR3 consists of 14 residues.

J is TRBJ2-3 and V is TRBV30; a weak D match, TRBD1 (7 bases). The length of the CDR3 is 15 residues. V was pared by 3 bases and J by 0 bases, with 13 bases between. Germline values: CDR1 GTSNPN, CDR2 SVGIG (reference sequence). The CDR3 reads CAWRGGRGSTDTQYF. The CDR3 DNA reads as TGTGCCTGGAGGGGGGGCAGGGGGAGCACAGATACGCAGTATTTT.

The CDR3 sequence is CASSPVGRGLGGYTF. The CDR3 nucleotides read TGTGCCAGCAGCCCAGTGGGCAGGGGGTTGGGTGGCTACACCTTC. The chain employs TRBV3-1 (or the pseudogene TRBV3-2) and TRBJ1-2; 7 bases fit TRBD1. The V gene's germline CDR1 is LGHDT and CDR2 YNNKEL (reference sequence). The CDR3 extends over 15 amino acids. J gave up 7 bases and V 4 bases, and 12 bases lay outside the gene matches.

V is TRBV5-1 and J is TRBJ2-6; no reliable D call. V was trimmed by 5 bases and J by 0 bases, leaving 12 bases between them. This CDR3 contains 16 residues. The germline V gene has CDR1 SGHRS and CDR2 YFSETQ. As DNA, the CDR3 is TGCGCCAGCAGTCTAGAGAGCAACTCTGGGGCCAACGTCCTGACTTTC. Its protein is CASSLESNSGANVLTF. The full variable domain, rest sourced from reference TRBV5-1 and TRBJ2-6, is KAGVTQTPRYLIKTRGQQVTLSCSPISGHRSVSWYQQTPGQGLQFLFEYFSETQRNKGNFPGRFSGRQFSNSRSEMNVSTLELGDSALYLCASSLESNSGANVLTFGAGSRLTVL.

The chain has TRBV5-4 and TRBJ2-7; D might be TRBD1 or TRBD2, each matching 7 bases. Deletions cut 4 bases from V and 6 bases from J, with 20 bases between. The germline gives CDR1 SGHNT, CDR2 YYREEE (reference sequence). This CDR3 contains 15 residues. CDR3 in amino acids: CASSDYRGLKIEQYF. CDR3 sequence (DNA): TGTGCCAGCAGCGATTACAGGGGACTAAAGATCGAGCAGTACTTC.

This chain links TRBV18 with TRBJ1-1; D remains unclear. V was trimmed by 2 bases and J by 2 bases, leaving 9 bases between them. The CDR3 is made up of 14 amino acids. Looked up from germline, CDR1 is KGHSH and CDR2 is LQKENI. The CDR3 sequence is CASSPDIKNTEAFF. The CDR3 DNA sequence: TGTGCCAGCTCACCAGACATTAAAAACACTGAAGCTTTCTTT.

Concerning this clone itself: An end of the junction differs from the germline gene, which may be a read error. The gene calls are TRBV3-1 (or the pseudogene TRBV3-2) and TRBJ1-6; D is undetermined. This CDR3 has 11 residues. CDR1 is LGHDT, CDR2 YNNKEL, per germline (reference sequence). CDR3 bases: TGTGCCAGCAGCCAAGATGACCTATTCGGATTT. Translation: CASSQDDLFGF.

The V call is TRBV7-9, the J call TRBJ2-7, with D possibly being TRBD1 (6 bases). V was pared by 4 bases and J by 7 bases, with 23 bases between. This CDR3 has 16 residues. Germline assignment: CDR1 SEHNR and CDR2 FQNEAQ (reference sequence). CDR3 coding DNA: TGTGCCAGCAGCTCACAGGGCGGGCGGAAGCCCGGGGAGCAGTACTTC. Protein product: CASSSQGGRKPGEQYF.